This T cell receptor beta chain was captured in a study of blood T cells in healthy people across ages. The use of a sample-barcoded 5' primer and a J-beta primer mix characterized a second PCR of about 7 to 12 cycles. TCRdb passed the 5' RACE reads through MiXCR, listing each CDR3 protein once. The table has approximately 360,000 distinct CDR3 sequences, 45% to 65% seen once. The V and J ends lost 6 bases and 6 bases respectively, with 14 bases between them. From germline, CDR1 is SGHNT and CDR2 YENEEA. The CDR3 runs 13 residues. As concerns this clonotype: Its specificity is unknown.

Isolation recovered at least 6 million PBMCs from every sample. The study's findings and limits: The CMV status of each donor remained undetermined, and this could have confounded shifts in expanded clonotypes. Naive and antigen-experienced cells were not separated, limiting conclusive comparison.

The specimen was blood. The source of this sequence is a man aged 60 to 75 in good health. The V gene is TRBV11-3, the J gene TRBJ2-5; D is uncertain. As DNA, the CDR3 is TGTGCCAGCAGTTGGGGAAAGTCGCAGACCCAGTACTTC. Its translation: CASSWGKSQTQYF.